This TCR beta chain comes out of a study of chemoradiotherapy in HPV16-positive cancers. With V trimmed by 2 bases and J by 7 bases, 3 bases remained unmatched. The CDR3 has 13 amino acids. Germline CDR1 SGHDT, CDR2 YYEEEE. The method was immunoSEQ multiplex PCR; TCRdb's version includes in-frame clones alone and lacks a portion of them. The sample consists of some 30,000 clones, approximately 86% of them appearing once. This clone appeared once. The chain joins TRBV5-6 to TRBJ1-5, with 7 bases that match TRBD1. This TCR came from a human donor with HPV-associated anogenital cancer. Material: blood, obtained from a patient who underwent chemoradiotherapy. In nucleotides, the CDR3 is TGTGCCAGCAGCTTAGGGGACAGCCAGCCCCAGCATTTT. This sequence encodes CASSLGDSQPQHF.